The subject of this entry is one T cell receptor (beta chain). Its antigen is not known. Profiled with immunoSEQ multiplex PCR; TCRdb holds only in-frame clones, not every one. The sample lists fewer than 40,000 clones, around 81% occurring once. This specimen comes from a study of OX40 agonist ivuxolimab in advanced cancers. Study outcomes and limitations: CD8+ T cells showed, on average, more clonal expansion than CD4+ cells.

V lost 5 bases to trimming and J lost 3 bases, with 13 bases between them. This CDR3 has 15 residues. Looked up from germline, CDR1 is MGHRA and CDR2 is YSYEKL. Drawing of blood for sampling happened at baseline, at cycle 4 day 1, and at cycle 7 day 1. This sequence joins TRBV4-1 and TRBJ1-4; no firm D call. The clonotype was recovered from an adult with an advanced solid tumor such as melanoma, head and neck, liver or kidney cancer. Sample: CD4+ or CD8+ T cells sorted from blood, taken in a trial of the OX40 agonist ivuxolimab. This chain's CDR3 is CASSSAGRSNEKLFF. CDR3 DNA sequence: TGCGCCAGCAGCTCCGCCGGAAGATCTAATGAAAAACTGTTTTTT.